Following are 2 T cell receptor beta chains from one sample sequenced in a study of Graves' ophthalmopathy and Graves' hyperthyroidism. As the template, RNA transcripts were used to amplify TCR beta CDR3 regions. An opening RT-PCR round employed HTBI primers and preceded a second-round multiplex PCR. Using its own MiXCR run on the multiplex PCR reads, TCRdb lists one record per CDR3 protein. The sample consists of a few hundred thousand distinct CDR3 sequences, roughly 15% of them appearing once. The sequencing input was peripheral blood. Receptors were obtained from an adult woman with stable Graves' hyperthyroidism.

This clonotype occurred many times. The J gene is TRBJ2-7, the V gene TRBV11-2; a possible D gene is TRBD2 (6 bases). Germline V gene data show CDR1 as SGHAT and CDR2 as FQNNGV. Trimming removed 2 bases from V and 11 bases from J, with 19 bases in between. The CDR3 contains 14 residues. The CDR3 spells CASSLTGPLAGKYF. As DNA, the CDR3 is TGTGCCAGCAGCTTAACCGGACCCCTCGCGGGAAAGTACTTC.

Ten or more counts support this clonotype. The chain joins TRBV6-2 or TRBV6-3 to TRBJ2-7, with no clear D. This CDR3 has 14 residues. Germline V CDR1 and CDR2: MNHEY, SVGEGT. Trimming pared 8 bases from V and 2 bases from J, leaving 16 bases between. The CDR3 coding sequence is TGTGCCAGCCGTCGTGGCCCGGAGACCTACGAGCAGTACTTC. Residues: CASRRGPETYEQYF.